The 17 T cell receptor beta chains listed next were all sequenced from one sample in a study of blood T cell repertoires in COVID-19. Method: immunoSEQ multiplex PCR; TCRdb's copy keeps in-frame clones and lacks some. The sample lists some 180,000 clones, about 88% seen once, with approximately 23% in the top ten. Sequenced material: PBMCs or T cells enriched from blood (not recorded which). The receptors derive from a woman in her forties in a cohort exposed to, infected with or recovered from COVID-19 (not recorded which).

The J gene is TRBJ1-2, the V gene TRBV13, with 8 bases matching TRBD1. Looked up from germline, CDR1 is PRHDT and CDR2 is FYEKMQ (reference sequence). The V segment lost 5 bases and the J segment 7 bases; nucleotides outside the gene matches: 12. The CDR3 extends over 15 amino acids. The CDR3 DNA is TGTGCCAGCAGCCTCGACAGGGGAACTTGGAGTGGCTACACCTTC. As protein: CASSLDRGTWSGYTF.

DNA of the CDR3: TGCGCCAGCAGATCAGCGGACAGGGGCAATCAGCCCCAGCATTTT. This sequence encodes CASRSADRGNQPQHF. The chain recombines TRBV10-2 with TRBJ1-5; TRBD1 aligns across 8 bases. V lost 6 bases to trimming and J lost 2 bases; unmatched junction nucleotides: 6. CDR3 size: 15 residues. Germline CDR1 and CDR2: WSHSY and SAAADI.

The gene calls are TRBV19 and TRBJ2-5, with TRBD2 matching over 13 bases. Germline CDR1 and CDR2: LNHDA and SQIVND (reference sequence). The CDR3 totals 18 residues. V shed 7 bases and J 4 bases; nucleotides not matched to a gene: 15. Here the CDR3 reads CASTQGARTSGSRETQYF. In DNA form, the CDR3 reads TGTGCCAGTACCCAAGGGGCTAGGACTAGCGGGAGTCGAGAGACCCAGTACTTC.

This chain joins TRBV5-4 and TRBJ2-5, with D unresolved. V was clipped by 1 base and J by 4 bases, with 5 bases between them. This CDR3 is built from 12 residues. Germline V lookup: CDR1 SGHNT, CDR2 YYREEE (reference sequence). As DNA, the CDR3 is TGTGCCAGCAGCTTGAATAGAGAGACCCAGTACTTC. Protein product: CASSLNRETQYF. The entire variable domain, with the rest obtained from reference TRBV5-4 and TRBJ2-5, is as follows: ETGVTQSPTHLIKTRGQQVTLRCSSQSGHNTVSWYQQALGQGPQFIFQYYREEENGRGNFPPRFSGLQFPNYSSELNVNALELDDSALYLCASSLNRETQYFGPGTRLLVL.

The chain combines TRBV23-1 with TRBJ2-7; D uncertain. TRBV23-1 is annotated as an ORF whose role is uncertain. Trimming removed 2 bases from V and 0 bases from J, with 5 bases in between. The CDR3 runs to 13 residues. DNA of the CDR3: TGCGCCAGCAGTCAAACAGCCTCCTACGAGCAGTACTTC. Its protein product is CASSQTASYEQYF.

The V call is TRBV25-1, the J call TRBJ1-6; D remains ambiguous. Germline CDR1 reads MGHDK; CDR2 reads SYGVNS. Trimming pared 5 bases from V and 7 bases from J, leaving 15 bases between. CDR3 size: 15 residues. DNA of the CDR3: TGTGCCAGCAGTCCCCGACAAGGCCCCAATTCACCCCTCCACTTT. This encodes CASSPRQGPNSPLHF.

The V call is TRBV11-2, the J call TRBJ1-6, with TRBD1 identical over 7 bases. Germline CDR1 is SGHAT and CDR2 is FQNNGV. The junction had 10 bases not matched to a gene; V was cut back by 4 bases and J by 4 bases. CDR3 size: 17 residues. CDR3 coding DNA: TGTGCCAGCAGCTCTTGGACAGGCGGACGATATAATTCACCCCTCCACTTT. This encodes CASSSWTGGRYNSPLHF.

This chain's CDR3 is CASSLKPGGEWNTEAFF. CDR3 bases: TGTGCCAGCAGCTTAAAACCCGGCGGGGAATGGAACACTGAAGCTTTCTTT. The rearrangement uses TRBV7-8 and TRBJ1-1; no definite D call. V was cut by 2 bases and J by 1 base, with 17 bases left in between. Germline V lookup: CDR1 SGHVS, CDR2 FQNEAQ. The CDR3 length is 17 residues.

V usage is TRBV28 and J usage is TRBJ1-2; perhaps TRBD1 as D (6 bases). This CDR3 has 15 residues. Germline V gives CDR1 MDHEN, CDR2 SYDVKM. V lost 3 bases to trimming and J lost 4 bases, with 15 bases between them. The CDR3 is CASSFFLDRSYGYTF. DNA for the CDR3: TGTGCCAGCAGTTTTTTCTTGGACAGATCCTATGGCTACACCTTC.

The CDR3 bases are TGTGCCAGCAGCTTGGAGGAGGGTGGCTACACCTTC. Its protein is CASSLEEGGYTF. The V gene is TRBV5-5, the J gene TRBJ1-2, with D unclear. Per the germline V gene, CDR1 is SGHKS and CDR2 is YYEKEE (reference sequence). V was clipped by 0 bases and J by 7 bases, with 7 bases between them. This CDR3 spans 12 amino acids.

This clone turned up a few times. CDR3 nucleotide sequence: TGCAGCGTTGAACTGGCGGGGGAAGTCTACACCTTC. Protein product: CSVELAGEVYTF. The chain is built from TRBV29-1 and TRBJ1-2; possibly TRBD1 for D (5 bases). The germline V and J ends were trimmed by 2 bases and 10 bases, with 14 bases remaining between them. The CDR3 length is 12 residues. Germline-derived CDR1 and CDR2 are SQVTM and ANQGSEA. Based on the CDR3 plus reference TRBV29-1 and TRBJ1-2, the full variable domain is SAVISQKPSRDICQRGTSLTIQCQVDSQVTMMFWYRQQPGQSLTLIATANQGSEATYESGFVIDKFPISRPNLTFSTLTVSNMSPEDSSIYLCSVELAGEVYTFGSGTRLTVV.

The chain uses TRBV7-9 and TRBJ2-1; the match to TRBD1 covers 10 bases. Germline CDR1 reads SEHNR; CDR2 reads FQNEAQ (reference sequence). The CDR3 extends over 17 amino acids. V lost 5 bases, J lost 5 bases, and 12 bases stayed unmatched. The CDR3: CASSLPRGTGENNEQFF. The DNA of the CDR3 is TGTGCCAGCAGCCTACCCCGAGGGACAGGGGAAAACAATGAGCAGTTCTTC. Complete variable domain (other parts from reference TRBV7-9 and TRBJ2-1): DTGVSQNPRHKITKRGQNVTFRCDPISEHNRLYWYRQTLGQGPEFLTYFQNEAQLEKSRLLSDRFSAERPKGSFSTLEIQRTEQGDSAMYLCASSLPRGTGENNEQFFGPGTRLTVL.

CDR3 loop: CASSPRRPGEGRLYGYTF. The CDR3 region has the DNA TGTGCCAGCAGCCCTAGGCGACCAGGGGAGGGGCGTCTCTATGGCTACACCTTC. V is TRBV7-2 and J is TRBJ1-2; D perhaps matches TRBD1 (6 bases). V dropped 5 bases and J dropped 4 bases, with 26 bases sitting between them. The CDR3 has 18 amino acids. Germline CDR1 and CDR2: SGHTA and FQGNSA.

The rearrangement links TRBV14 to TRBJ2-3, with D unresolved. The CDR3 has 13 residues. Germline assignment: CDR1 SGHDN and CDR2 FVKESK. Trimming left V 4 bases short and J 3 bases short, with 8 bases between. The CDR3 sequence: CASSPSLTDTQYF. CDR3 DNA: TGTGCCAGCAGCCCTTCTTTGACAGATACGCAGTATTTT.

This chain connects TRBV5-6 to TRBJ2-1; 14 nucleotides agree with TRBD2. Germline trimming cut 4 bases from V and 0 bases from J; bases unmatched to any gene: 6. The germline V gene encodes CDR1 SGHDT and CDR2 YYEEEE. The CDR3 contains 18 residues. The CDR3 sequence: CASSDRTSGRSSYNEQFF. The CDR3 DNA reads TGTGCCAGCAGCGACCGGACTAGCGGGAGGAGCTCCTACAATGAGCAGTTCTTC.

The chain couples TRBV29-1 to TRBJ2-1; 13 bases fit TRBD2. The junction had 4 bases not matched to a gene; V was cut back by 5 bases and J by 0 bases. This CDR3 region has 16 residues. Germline V gives CDR1 SQVTM, CDR2 ANQGSEA. The DNA for the CDR3 is TGCAGCGTTACGGGACTAGCGGGGAGCTCCTACAATGAGCAGTTCTTC. Residues: CSVTGLAGSSYNEQFF.

This chain joins TRBV7-9 and TRBJ1-2, with D possibly TRBD1 on 5 matching bases. Per the germline V gene, CDR1 is SEHNR and CDR2 is FQNEAQ (reference sequence). The V and J ends lost 1 base and 3 bases respectively, with 9 bases between them. The CDR3 is 14 residues long. CDR3 nucleotide sequence: TGTGCCAGCAGCTTAGGGGACTCGCACTATGGCTACACCTTC. This encodes CASSLGDSHYGYTF.